This T cell receptor (beta chain) was captured by sequencing in a study of OX40 agonist ivuxolimab in advanced cancers. Broader study findings: Clonal expansion by week 6 occurred in CD4+ and CD8+ blood T cells (at 0.1 to 3.0 mg/kg). Compared with CD4+, CD8+ T cells on average had more expanded clones. Researchers did not establish what antigens the expanded peripheral T cells target.

The protocol was immunoSEQ multiplex PCR, while the TCRdb copy is restricted to in-frame clones and leaves out a portion. The top ten clones hold around a quarter of a sample with about 35,000 clones, roughly 80% of them seen once. This clone turned up a few times. Its target is unknown. The identical CDR3 is also encoded by other nucleotide sequences in the sample. The V end lost 5 bases, the J end lost 5 bases, and 9 bases lay between the germline ends. CDR1 is MDHEN, CDR2 SYDVKM, per germline. The CDR3 has 12 amino acids. Any history of autoimmune disease or systemic immunosuppression disqualified patients.

The input for sequencing was CD4+ or CD8+ T cells sorted from blood, taken in a trial of the OX40 agonist ivuxolimab. The receptor was isolated from an adult with an advanced solid tumor such as melanoma, head and neck, liver or kidney cancer. J is TRBJ1-1 and V is TRBV28; weak D call: TRBD1 (5 bases). CDR3 protein: CASSPRGTEAFF. The DNA for the CDR3 is TGTGCCAGCAGTCCTCGGGGGACTGAAGCTTTCTTT.